This T cell receptor (beta chain) was profiled in a study of blood T cell repertoires in COVID-19. Cohort allocation depended upon clinical history that participants reported. Produced via immunoSEQ multiplex PCR; TCRdb's table is partial and in-frame only. The sample has around 500,000 clones; roughly nine tenths are singletons. This clone was seen only once. The CDR3 contains 13 residues. V lost 3 bases, J lost 3 bases, and 8 bases lay in between. CDR1 and CDR2 from the germline V gene are SGHTA and FQGNSA. The material sequenced was PBMCs or T cells enriched from blood (not recorded which). The rearrangement joins TRBV7-2 to TRBJ1-2; D possibly corresponds to TRBD1 (5 bases). This TCR came from a woman aged 55-69 years who had recovered from COVID-19. CDR3 region: CASSLGRDYGYTF. Written as DNA, the CDR3 is TGTGCCAGCAGCTTGGGCAGGGACTATGGCTACACCTTC.